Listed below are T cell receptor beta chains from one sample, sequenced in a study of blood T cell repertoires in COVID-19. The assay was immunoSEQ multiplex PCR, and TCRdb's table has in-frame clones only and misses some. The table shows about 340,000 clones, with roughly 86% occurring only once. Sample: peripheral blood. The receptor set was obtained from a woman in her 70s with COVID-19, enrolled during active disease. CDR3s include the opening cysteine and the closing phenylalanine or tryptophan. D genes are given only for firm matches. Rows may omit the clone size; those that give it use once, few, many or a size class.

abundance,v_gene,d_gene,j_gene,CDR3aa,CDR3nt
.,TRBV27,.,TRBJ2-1,CAGSTPRGSSYNEQFF,TGTGCCGGCAGCACTCCCCGGGGGAGCTCCTACAATGAGCAGTTCTTC
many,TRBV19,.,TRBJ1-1,CASRRGLNTEAFF,TGTGCCAGTAGAAGAGGCCTCAACACTGAAGCTTTCTTT
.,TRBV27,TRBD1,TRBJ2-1,CASSTGGSYNEQFF,TGTGCCAGCAGTACAGGGGGCTCCTACAATGAGCAGTTCTTC
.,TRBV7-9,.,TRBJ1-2,CASSSHGVGRGYGYTF,TGTGCCAGCAGCTCCCACGGTGTAGGGCGAGGGTATGGCTACACCTTC
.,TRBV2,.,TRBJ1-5,CASSEQALNQPQHF,TGTGCCAGCAGTGAACAGGCCCTCAATCAGCCCCAGCATTTT
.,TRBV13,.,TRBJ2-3,CASSTVTDTQYF,TGTGCCAGCAGCACAGTGACAGATACGCAGTATTTT
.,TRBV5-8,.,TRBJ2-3,CASSFPGEHYTQYF,TGTGCCAGCAGCTTCCCGGGGGAACACTATACGCAGTATTTT
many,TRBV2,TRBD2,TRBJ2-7,CASKNGGGSYEQYF,TGTGCCAGCAAAAACGGGGGAGGGTCCTACGAGCAGTACTTC
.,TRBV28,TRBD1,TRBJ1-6,CASSSRQGGFSNSPLHF,TGTGCCAGCAGTTCCAGACAGGGGGGGTTTTCTAATTCACCCCTCCACTTT
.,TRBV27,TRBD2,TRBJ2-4,CASSNRTSGEAKNIQYF,TGTGCCAGCAGTAACCGGACTAGCGGGGAAGCCAAAAACATTCAGTACTTC
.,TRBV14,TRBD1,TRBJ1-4,CASNNRGSEKLFF,TGTGCCAGCAATAACAGGGGAAGTGAAAAACTGTTTTTT
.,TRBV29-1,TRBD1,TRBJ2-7,CSVGGDRAPREYF,TGCAGCGTTGGAGGGGACAGGGCGCCCAGAGAGTACTTC
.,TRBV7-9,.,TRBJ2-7,CASSLEGAQSYEQYF,TGTGCCAGCAGCTTGGAGGGGGCCCAATCCTACGAGCAGTACTTC
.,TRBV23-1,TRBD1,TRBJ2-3,CASSQSWDRGPADTQYF,TGCGCCAGCAGTCAATCGTGGGACAGGGGGCCGGCAGATACGCAGTATTTT
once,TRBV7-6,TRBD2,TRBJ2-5,CASSSLAGGSQETQYF,TGTGCCAGCAGCTCTCTAGCGGGGGGGAGCCAAGAGACCCAGTACTTC
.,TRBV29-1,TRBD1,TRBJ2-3,CSVSPGQGQDTQYF,TGCAGCGTTTCTCCGGGACAGGGGCAAGATACGCAGTATTTT
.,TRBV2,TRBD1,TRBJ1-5,CASSGAGQGVIQPQHF,TGTGCCAGCAGTGGAGCCGGACAGGGGGTAATTCAGCCCCAGCATTTT
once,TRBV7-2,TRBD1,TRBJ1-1,CASSLDRGRAFF,TGTGCCAGCAGCTTGGACAGGGGTAGGGCTTTCTTT
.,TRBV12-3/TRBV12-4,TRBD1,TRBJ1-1,CASSRKNRGEAFF,TGTGCCAGCAGTAGAAAGAACAGGGGAGAAGCTTTCTTT
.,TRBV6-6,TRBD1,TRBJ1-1,CASRVFRQGGTEAFF,TGTGCCAGCAGGGTTTTCCGACAGGGTGGAACTGAAGCTTTCTTT
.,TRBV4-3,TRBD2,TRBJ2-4,CASLGTSGGQKNIQYF,TGCGCCAGCCTCGGGACTAGCGGGGGGCAAAAAAACATTCAGTACTTC
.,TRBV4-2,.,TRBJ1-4,CASSQVINEKLFF,TGTGCCAGCAGCCAAGTTATTAATGAAAAACTGTTTTTT
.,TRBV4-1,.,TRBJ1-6,CASSPESSYNSPLHF,TGCGCCAGCAGCCCAGAGAGCTCCTATAATTCACCCCTCCACTTT
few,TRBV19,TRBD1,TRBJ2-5,CASRARTGQETQYF,TGTGCCAGTAGGGCTCGGACAGGCCAAGAGACCCAGTACTTC
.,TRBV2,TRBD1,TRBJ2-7,CASSADRVSEQYF,TGTGCCAGCAGTGCGGACAGGGTATCCGAGCAGTACTTC
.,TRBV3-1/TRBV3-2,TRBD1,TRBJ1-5,CASSQRAGGSNQPQHF,TGTGCCAGCAGCCAGCGGGCAGGGGGCAGCAATCAGCCCCAGCATTTT
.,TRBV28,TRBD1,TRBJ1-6,CASRRDDRVQSPLHF,TGTGCCAGCAGGAGAGACGACAGGGTTCAATCACCCCTCCACTTT
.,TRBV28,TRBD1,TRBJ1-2,CASSWGTGGSYGYTF,TGTGCCAGCAGTTGGGGGACAGGGGGCAGCTATGGCTACACCTTC
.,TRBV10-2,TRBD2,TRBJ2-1,CASSSSGGVYNEQFF,TGCGCCAGCAGCTCTAGCGGGGGGGTGTACAATGAGCAGTTCTTC
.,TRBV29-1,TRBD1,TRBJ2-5,CSVPQGAGETQYF,TGCAGCGTCCCACAGGGGGCTGGAGAGACCCAGTACTTC
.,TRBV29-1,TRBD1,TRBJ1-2,CSVRQGFYGYTF,TGCAGCGTTAGACAGGGGTTCTATGGCTACACCTTC
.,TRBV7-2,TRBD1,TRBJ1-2,CASSLRYRGYGYTF,TGTGCCAGCAGCTTAAGGTACAGGGGCTATGGCTACACCTTC
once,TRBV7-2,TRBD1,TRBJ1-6,CASSEQGAVRSPLHF,TGTGCCAGCAGCGAACAGGGGGCGGTTCGTTCACCCCTCCACTTT
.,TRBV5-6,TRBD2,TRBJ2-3,CASSPWTSGGPTDTQYF,TGTGCCAGCAGCCCGTGGACTAGCGGGGGGCCCACAGATACGCAGTATTTT
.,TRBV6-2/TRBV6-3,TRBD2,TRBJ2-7,CASSSPPGGGSSYEQYF,TGTGCCAGCAGTTCTCCCCCGGGCGGGGGGAGCTCCTACGAGCAGTACTTC
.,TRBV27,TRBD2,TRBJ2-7,CASSSGRVQVEQYF,TGTGCCAGCAGTTCTGGGAGGGTGCAGGTGGAGCAGTACTTC
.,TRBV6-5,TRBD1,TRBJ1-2,CASSWGQGAGGYTF,TGTGCCAGCTCTTGGGGACAGGGGGCGGGCGGCTACACCTTC
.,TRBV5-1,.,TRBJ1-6,CASSLDGVNSPLHF,TGCGCCAGCAGCTTGGATGGAGTCAATTCACCCCTCCACTTT
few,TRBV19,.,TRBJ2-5,CASSLGVVETQYF,TGTGCCAGTAGTCTCGGGGTGGTAGAGACCCAGTACTTC
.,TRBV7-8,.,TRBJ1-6,CASSSSASSYNSPLHF,TGTGCCAGCAGCTCCTCCGCTAGCTCCTATAATTCACCCCTCCACTTT
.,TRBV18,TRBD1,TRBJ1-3,CASSTGSGNTIYF,TGTGCCAGCTCGACAGGGTCTGGAAACACCATATATTTT
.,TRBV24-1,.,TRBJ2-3,CATSDLRVEGTQYF,TGTGCCACCAGTGATTTGCGGGTAGAGGGTACGCAGTATTTT
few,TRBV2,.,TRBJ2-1,CASSAANPINEQFF,TGTGCCAGCAGTGCCGCCAATCCTATTAATGAGCAGTTCTTC
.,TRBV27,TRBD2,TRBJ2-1,CASSLPSGGSYNEQFF,TGTGCCAGCAGTTTACCTAGCGGGGGCTCCTACAATGAGCAGTTCTTC
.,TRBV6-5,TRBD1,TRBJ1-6,CASSFLGQGLTPLHF,TGTGCCAGCAGTTTCCTGGGACAGGGTCTGACACCCCTCCACTTT